These 16 T cell receptor beta chains originate from one sample sequenced in a study of T cells in Graves' hyperthyroidism and ophthalmopathy. From RNA transcripts, TCR beta CDR3 regions were amplified. The TCR CDR3 was amplified in a first-round RT-PCR using the HTBI primer set. TCRdb reanalysed the multiplex PCR reads using MiXCR and keeps one entry per CDR3 protein. Counted here are approximately 200,000 distinct CDR3 sequences, 18% occurring once; the ten biggest clones make up roughly two fifths. Sequenced input: blood. These receptors all come from a man in his forties with Graves' hyperthyroidism.

Many counts were recorded for this clonotype. The rearrangement joins TRBV6-1 to TRBJ2-6, with a weak D call TRBD2 (5 bases). The CDR3 has 18 residues. Deletions cut 5 bases from V and 2 bases from J, with 19 bases between. Looked up from germline, CDR1 is MNHNS and CDR2 is SASEGT. The CDR3 region is CASSSPSPRAAGANVLTF. The CDR3 DNA reads as TGTGCCAGCAGTTCCCCCTCCCCCCGAGCGGCTGGGGCCAACGTCCTGACTTTC.

This clonotype was seen at least ten times. DNA for the CDR3: TGTGCCAGCAGCTTACTAGCGATCCAAGAGACCCAGTACTTC. Amino acid sequence: CASSLLAIQETQYF. The gene calls are TRBV7-2 and TRBJ2-5; tentative D call: TRBD2 (6 bases). There are 14 residues in the CDR3. CDR1 and CDR2 from the germline V gene are SGHTA and FQGNSA. V dropped 2 bases and J dropped 1 base, with 8 bases sitting between them.

This clonotype was seen a few times. V and J are TRBV6-1 and TRBJ2-1; 7 bases match TRBD2. Trimming removed 7 bases from V and 7 bases from J; junction bases left unmatched: 13. The CDR3 totals 15 residues. The germline V gene encodes CDR1 MNHNS and CDR2 SASEGT. CDR3 protein: CASKQQASGRNEQFF. CDR3 sequence (DNA): TGTGCCAGCAAACAACAGGCTAGCGGACGTAATGAGCAGTTCTTC.

This clonotype was recorded at least ten times. The V and J genes are TRBV20-1 and TRBJ1-6, with TRBD1 matching 7 bases. CDR3 length: 15 amino acids. Germline assignment: CDR1 DFQATT and CDR2 SNEGSKA (reference sequence). After removal of 6 bases from V and 4 bases from J, the junction contained 9 bases not matched to a gene. CDR3 region: CSAETGYAYNSPLHF. CDR3 bases: TGCAGTGCAGAGACAGGGTATGCGTATAATTCACCCCTCCACTTT.

In its sample, this clonotype was seen many times. This rearrangement joins TRBV20-1 to TRBJ2-7; weak D call: TRBD2 (6 bases). The V gene's germline CDR1 is DFQATT and CDR2 SNEGSKA (reference sequence). The CDR3 length is 13 residues. Trimming took 4 bases from V and 2 from J, leaving 12 bases between them. CDR3 sequence reads: CSAIGRGAYEQYF. The CDR3 region has the DNA TGCAGTGCTATCGGACGCGGGGCCTACGAGCAGTACTTC.

This clonotype was seen a handful of times. The chain joins TRBV29-1 to TRBJ2-7, with 9 bases matching TRBD1. V lost 5 bases, J lost 3 bases, and 8 bases stayed unmatched. CDR1 SQVTM and CDR2 ANQGSEA come from the germline V gene. The CDR3 has 14 residues. This chain's CDR3 is CSVNSGTGSYEQYF. DNA for the CDR3: TGCAGCGTTAATTCCGGGACAGGGAGCTACGAGCAGTACTTC.

This clonotype was seen at least ten times. The chain employs TRBV7-8 and TRBJ1-2; 7 bases agree with TRBD1. CDR1 and CDR2 from the germline V gene are SGHVS and FQNEAQ. The CDR3 length is 14 residues. V shed 6 bases, J shed 2 bases, and the junction held 6 bases outside the gene matches. Written as DNA, the CDR3 is TGTGCCAGCAGTTGGGGAGGGGGCAACTATGGCTACACCTTC. It encodes CASSWGGGNYGYTF.

This clonotype has more than one count but fewer than ten. The genes are TRBV11-3 and TRBJ2-1; possibly TRBD1 for D (5 bases). Trimming took 1 base from V and 8 from J, leaving 18 bases between them. This CDR3 has 16 amino acids. Germline CDR1 is SGHNT and CDR2 is YENEEA. CDR3 sequence reads: CASSLGALTGADEQFF. The DNA for the CDR3 is TGTGCCAGCAGCTTAGGCGCACTTACAGGTGCGGATGAGCAGTTCTTC.

This clonotype was observed a few times. The V gene is TRBV7-2, the J gene TRBJ2-5, with 7 bases aligning to TRBD1. Germline V CDR1 and CDR2: SGHTA, FQGNSA. V gave up 5 bases and J gave up 3 bases; unmatched junction bases: 6. The length of the CDR3 is 14 residues. CDR3 nucleotides: TGTGCCAGCAGCCCGCCGACAGGGAAAGAGACCCAGTACTTC. Translating gives CASSPPTGKETQYF.

The chain combines TRBV20-1 with TRBJ2-2; D possibly corresponds to TRBD1 (6 bases). Trimming removed 3 bases at V and 6 bases at J, with 11 bases between. The CDR3 runs to 13 residues. Germline V gives CDR1 DFQATT, CDR2 SNEGSKA (reference sequence). The CDR3 nucleotides are TGCAGTGCTAGGGGCAGGGGCCCCGGGGAGCTGTTTTTT. Amino acid sequence: CSARGRGPGELFF.

This clonotype was counted many times. The chain carries TRBV7-2 and TRBJ2-2; D unresolved. The V gene's germline CDR1 is SGHTA and CDR2 FQGNSA. The CDR3 consists of 15 residues. The germline V and J ends were trimmed by 8 bases and 5 bases, with 18 bases remaining between them. CDR3 nucleotides: TGTGCCAGCCATTATCAGCTGGGTGGGACCGGGGAGCTGTTTTTT. Translated: CASHYQLGGTGELFF.

The sample holds many counts of this clonotype. The chain links TRBV7-8 to TRBJ1-4, with D possibly matching TRBD1 (6 bases). The V end lost 0 bases, the J end lost 8 bases, and 10 bases lay between the germline ends. The CDR3 has 14 amino acids. The germline V gene has CDR1 SGHVS and CDR2 FQNEAQ. DNA for the CDR3: TGTGCCAGCAGCTTAGCACAGGGCGGGGAAAAACTGTTTTTT. It codes for CASSLAQGGEKLFF. Supplemented by reference TRBV7-8 and TRBJ1-4, the full variable domain reads GAGVSQSPRYKVAKRGQDVALRCDPISGHVSLFWYQQALGQGPEFLTYFQNEAQLDKSGLPSDRFFAERPEGSVSTLKIQRTQQEDSAVYLCASSLAQGGEKLFFGSGTQLSVL.

The chain uses TRBV7-9 and TRBJ1-4; perhaps TRBD1 as D (5 bases). CDR3 length: 15 amino acids. With 1 base removed from V and 3 bases from J, the gap between germline ends came to 9 bases. The germline gives CDR1 SEHNR, CDR2 FQNEAQ (reference sequence). Here the CDR3 DNA reads TGTGCCAGCAGCTTAGGGGGGTCTTCTAATGAAAAACTGTTTTTT. It specifies CASSLGGSSNEKLFF.

This clonotype was observed many times. The chain combines TRBV7-3 with TRBJ2-5; D is ambiguous. V lost 2 bases to trimming and J lost 5 bases, with 9 bases between them. Per germline, CDR1 SGHTA and CDR2 FQGTGA. This CDR3 is 13 amino acids long. The CDR3 sequence is CASSLQARETQYF. Written as DNA, the CDR3 is TGTGCCAGCAGCTTACAAGCGAGGGAGACCCAGTACTTC.

V usage is TRBV7-2 and J usage is TRBJ1-5; D call uncertain. The CDR3 extends over 14 amino acids. Germline lookup yields CDR1 SGHTA and CDR2 FQGNSA. The V end was cut by 1 base, the J end by 6 bases, with 10 bases between. CDR3: CASSLGVSGQPQHF. In nucleotides, the CDR3 is TGTGCCAGCAGCTTAGGGGTTTCAGGTCAGCCCCAGCATTTT.

This clonotype was detected ten times or more. This chain links TRBV7-2 with TRBJ2-1, with D perhaps given as TRBD1 or TRBD2 (6 bases each). The V gene's germline CDR1 is SGHTA and CDR2 FQGNSA. The germline V and J ends were trimmed by 5 bases and 3 bases, with 14 bases remaining between them. The CDR3 totals 15 residues. The CDR3 spells CASSLGGRGYNEQFF. The DNA of the CDR3 is TGTGCCAGCAGCCTCGGGGGCCGGGGCTACAATGAGCAGTTCTTC. Variable domain in full (rest from reference TRBV7-2 and TRBJ2-1): GAGVSQSPSNKVTEKGKDVELRCDPISGHTALYWYRQSLGQGLEFLIYFQGNSAPDKSGLPSDRFSAERTGGSVSTLTIQRTQQEDSAVYLCASSLGGRGYNEQFFGPGTRLTVL.